The clone carrying this TCR beta chain turned up a few times. TCRdb reanalysed the 5' RACE reads using MiXCR and keeps one entry per CDR3 protein. The sample lists over 80,000 distinct CDR3 sequences; approximately 12% were seen once. CDR3 length: 16 residues. V gave up 3 bases and J gave up 7 bases; unmatched junction bases: 11. The germline CDR1 and CDR2 sequences are SGHKS and YYEKEE (reference sequence). The data stem from a study of early T cells in non-severe SARS-CoV-2 infection. Study in general: The chains were unpaired, and the sequenced material was bulk RNA from unsorted whole blood.

V usage is TRBV5-5 and J usage is TRBJ2-1, with 9 bases fitting TRBD1. Source: whole blood, taken at baseline. This sequence originates from an adult who was a healthcare worker with PCR-confirmed SARS-CoV-2 infection or an uninfected control (not recorded which). CDR3 sequence (DNA): TGTGCCAGCAGCTCCCCTCCGGGACAGGGTAGGAATGAGCAGTTCTTC. Amino acids: CASSSPPGQGRNEQFF.